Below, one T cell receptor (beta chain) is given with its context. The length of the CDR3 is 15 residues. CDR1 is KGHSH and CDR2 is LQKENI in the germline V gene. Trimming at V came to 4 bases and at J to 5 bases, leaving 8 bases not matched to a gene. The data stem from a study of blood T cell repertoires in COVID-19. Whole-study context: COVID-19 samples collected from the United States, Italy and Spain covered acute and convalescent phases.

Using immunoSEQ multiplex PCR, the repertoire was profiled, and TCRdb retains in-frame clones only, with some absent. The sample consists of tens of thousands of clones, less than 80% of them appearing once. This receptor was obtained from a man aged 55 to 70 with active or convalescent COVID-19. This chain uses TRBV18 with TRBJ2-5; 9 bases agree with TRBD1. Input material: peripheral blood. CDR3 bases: TGTGCCAGCTCACAACGGACAGGGGAACGGGAGACCCAGTACTTC. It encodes CASSQRTGERETQYF.